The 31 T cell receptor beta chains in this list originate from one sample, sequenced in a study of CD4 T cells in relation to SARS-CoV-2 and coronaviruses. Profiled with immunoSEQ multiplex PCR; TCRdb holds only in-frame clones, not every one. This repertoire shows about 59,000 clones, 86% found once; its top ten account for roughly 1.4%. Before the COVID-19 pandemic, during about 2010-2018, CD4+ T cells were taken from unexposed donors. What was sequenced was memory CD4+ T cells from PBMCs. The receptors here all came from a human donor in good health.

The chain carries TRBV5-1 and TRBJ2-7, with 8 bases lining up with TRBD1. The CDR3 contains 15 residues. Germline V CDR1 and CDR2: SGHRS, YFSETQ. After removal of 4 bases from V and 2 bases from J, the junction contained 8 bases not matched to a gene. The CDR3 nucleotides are TGCGCCAGCAGCATTACAGGGGGATCTGCCTACGAGCAGTACTTC. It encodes CASSITGGSAYEQYF.

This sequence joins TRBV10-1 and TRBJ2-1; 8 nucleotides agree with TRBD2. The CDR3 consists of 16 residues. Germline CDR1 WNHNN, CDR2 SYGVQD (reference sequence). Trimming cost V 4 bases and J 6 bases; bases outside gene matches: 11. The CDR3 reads CASSGASGRFRNEQFF. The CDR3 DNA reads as TGCGCCAGCAGTGGGGCCAGCGGGAGATTCCGCAATGAGCAGTTCTTC.

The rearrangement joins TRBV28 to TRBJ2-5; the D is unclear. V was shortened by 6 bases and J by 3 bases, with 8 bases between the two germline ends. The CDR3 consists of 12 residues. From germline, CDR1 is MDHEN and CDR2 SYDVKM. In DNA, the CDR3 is TGTGCCAGCAGGTCCCCTAAAGAGACCCAGTACTTC. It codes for CASRSPKETQYF.

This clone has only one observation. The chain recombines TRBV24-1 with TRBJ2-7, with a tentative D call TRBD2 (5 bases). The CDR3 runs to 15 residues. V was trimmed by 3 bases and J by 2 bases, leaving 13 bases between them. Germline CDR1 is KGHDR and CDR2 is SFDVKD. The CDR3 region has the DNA TGTGCCACCAGTGATGCCAGCGGACCAGCCTACGAGCAGTACTTC. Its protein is CATSDASGPAYEQYF.

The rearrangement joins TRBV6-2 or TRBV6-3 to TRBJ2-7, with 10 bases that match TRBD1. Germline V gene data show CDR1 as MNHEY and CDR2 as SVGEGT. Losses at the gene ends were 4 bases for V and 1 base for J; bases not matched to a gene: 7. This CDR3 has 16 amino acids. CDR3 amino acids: CASSLPRQGASYEQYF. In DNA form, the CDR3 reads TGTGCCAGCAGTTTGCCTCGACAGGGGGCTTCCTACGAGCAGTACTTC.

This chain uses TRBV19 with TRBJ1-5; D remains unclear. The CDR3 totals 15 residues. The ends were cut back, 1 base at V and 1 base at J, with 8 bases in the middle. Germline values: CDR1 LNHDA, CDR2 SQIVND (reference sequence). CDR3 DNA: TGTGCCAGTAGTATAGGACACGTCAGCAATCAGCCCCAGCATTTT. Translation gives CASSIGHVSNQPQHF.

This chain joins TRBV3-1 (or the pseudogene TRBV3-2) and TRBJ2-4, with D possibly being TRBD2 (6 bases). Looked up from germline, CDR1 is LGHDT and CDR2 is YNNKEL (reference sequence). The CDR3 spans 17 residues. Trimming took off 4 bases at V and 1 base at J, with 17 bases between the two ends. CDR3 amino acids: CASSRGVGEVAKNIQYF. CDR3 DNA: TGTGCCAGCAGCCGGGGGGTCGGGGAGGTGGCCAAAAACATTCAGTACTTC.

CDR3 sequence: CASSPTMLETQYF. In DNA, the CDR3 is TGTGCCAGCTCACCAACTATGTTGGAGACCCAGTACTTC. The chain couples TRBV18 to TRBJ2-5; D gene uncertain. The germline V and J ends were trimmed by 2 bases and 5 bases, with 9 bases remaining between them. The CDR3 consists of 13 residues. Germline V gene sequence: CDR1 KGHSH, CDR2 LQKENI.

CDR3 loop: CSVADGVLGNQPQHF. The CDR3 DNA sequence: TGCAGCGTTGCAGACGGGGTGTTAGGAAATCAGCCCCAGCATTTT. The gene calls are TRBV29-1 and TRBJ1-5; D remains unclear. The CDR3 extends over 15 amino acids. Trimming left V 4 bases short and J 4 bases short, with 17 bases between. Per the germline V gene, CDR1 is SQVTM and CDR2 is ANQGSEA. The whole variable domain, filled in from reference TRBV29-1 and TRBJ1-5, reads SAVISQKPSRDICQRGTSLTIQCQVDSQVTMMFWYRQQPGQSLTLIATANQGSEATYESGFVIDKFPISRPNLTFSTLTVSNMSPEDSSIYLCSVADGVLGNQPQHFGDGTRLSIL.

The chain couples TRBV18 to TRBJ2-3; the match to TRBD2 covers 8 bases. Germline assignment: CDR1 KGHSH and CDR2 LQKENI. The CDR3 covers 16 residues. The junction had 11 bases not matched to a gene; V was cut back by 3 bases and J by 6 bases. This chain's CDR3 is CASSPYTGRDFDTQYF. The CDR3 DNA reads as TGTGCCAGCTCACCCTACACCGGGAGGGACTTTGATACGCAGTATTTT.

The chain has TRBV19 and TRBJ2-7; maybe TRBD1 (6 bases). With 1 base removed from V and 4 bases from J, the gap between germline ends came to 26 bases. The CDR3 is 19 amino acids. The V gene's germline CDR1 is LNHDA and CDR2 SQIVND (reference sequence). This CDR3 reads CASSIVGIQGRPNRYEQYF. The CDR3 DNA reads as TGTGCCAGTAGTATAGTGGGGATACAGGGAAGACCGAATCGATACGAGCAGTACTTC.

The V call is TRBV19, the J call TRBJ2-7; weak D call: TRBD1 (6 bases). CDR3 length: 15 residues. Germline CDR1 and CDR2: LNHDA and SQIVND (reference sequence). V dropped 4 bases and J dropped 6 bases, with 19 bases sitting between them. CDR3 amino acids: CASSSGQTSASEQYF. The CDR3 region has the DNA TGTGCCAGTAGTAGCGGACAGACATCGGCAAGCGAGCAGTACTTC.

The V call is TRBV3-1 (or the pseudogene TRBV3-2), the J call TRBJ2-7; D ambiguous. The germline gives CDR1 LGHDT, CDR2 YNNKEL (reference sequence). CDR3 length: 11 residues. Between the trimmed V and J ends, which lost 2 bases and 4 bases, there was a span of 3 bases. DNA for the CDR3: TGTGCCAGCAGCCAACAGTACGAGCAGTACTTC. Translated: CASSQQYEQYF.

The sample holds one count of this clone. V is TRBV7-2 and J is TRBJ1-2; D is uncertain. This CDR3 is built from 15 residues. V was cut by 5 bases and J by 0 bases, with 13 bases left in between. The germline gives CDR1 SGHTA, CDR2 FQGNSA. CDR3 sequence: CASSPITAANYGYTF. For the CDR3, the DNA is TGTGCCAGCAGCCCTATTACGGCTGCTAACTATGGCTACACCTTC. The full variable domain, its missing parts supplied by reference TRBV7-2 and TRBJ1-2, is GAGVSQSPSNKVTEKGKDVELRCDPISGHTALYWYRQSLGQGLEFLIYFQGNSAPDKSGLPSDRFSAERTGGSVSTLTIQRTQQEDSAVYLCASSPITAANYGYTFGSGTRLTVV.

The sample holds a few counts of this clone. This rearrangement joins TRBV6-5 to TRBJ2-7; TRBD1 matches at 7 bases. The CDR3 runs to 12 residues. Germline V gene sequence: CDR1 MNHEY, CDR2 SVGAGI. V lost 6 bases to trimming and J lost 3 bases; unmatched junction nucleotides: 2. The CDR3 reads CASRGGGYEQYF. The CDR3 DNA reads TGTGCCAGCAGAGGGGGCGGCTACGAGCAGTACTTC.

CDR3 DNA: TGTGCCAGTAGTATGTACAGGGGGCGCACCGGGGAGCTGTTTTTT. Amino acid sequence: CASSMYRGRTGELFF. The rearrangement joins TRBV19 to TRBJ2-2; 9 nucleotides align to TRBD1. Trimming at V came to 3 bases and at J to 4 bases, leaving 3 bases not matched to a gene. Germline CDR1 and CDR2: LNHDA and SQIVND (reference sequence). The CDR3 extends over 15 amino acids. Looking up the rest from reference TRBV19 and TRBJ2-2 gives the full variable domain: DGGITQSPKYLFRKEGQNVTLSCEQNLNHDAMYWYRQDPGQGLRLIYYSQIVNDFQKGDIAEGYSVSREKKESFPLTVTSAQKNPTAFYLCASSMYRGRTGELFFGEGSRLTVL.

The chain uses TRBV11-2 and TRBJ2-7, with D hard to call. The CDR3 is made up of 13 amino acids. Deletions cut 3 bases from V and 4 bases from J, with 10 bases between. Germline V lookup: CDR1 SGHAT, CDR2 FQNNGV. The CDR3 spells CASSFKPGYEQYF. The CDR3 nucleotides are TGTGCCAGCAGCTTCAAGCCGGGTTACGAGCAGTACTTC. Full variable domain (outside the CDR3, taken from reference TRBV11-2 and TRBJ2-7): EAGVAQSPRYKIIEKRQSVAFWCNPISGHATLYWYQQILGQGPKLLIQFQNNGVVDDSQLPKDRFSAERLKGVDSTLKIQPAKLEDSAVYLCASSFKPGYEQYFGPGTRLTVT.

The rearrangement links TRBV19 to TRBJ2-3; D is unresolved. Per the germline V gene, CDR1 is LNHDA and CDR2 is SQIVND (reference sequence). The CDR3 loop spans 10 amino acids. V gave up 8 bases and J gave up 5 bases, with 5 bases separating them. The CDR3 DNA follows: TGTGCCAGTGGAAGAGATACGCAGTATTTT. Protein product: CASGRDTQYF. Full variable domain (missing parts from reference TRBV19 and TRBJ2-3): DGGITQSPKYLFRKEGQNVTLSCEQNLNHDAMYWYRQDPGQGLRLIYYSQIVNDFQKGDIAEGYSVSREKKESFPLTVTSAQKNPTAFYLCASGRDTQYFGPGTRLTVL.

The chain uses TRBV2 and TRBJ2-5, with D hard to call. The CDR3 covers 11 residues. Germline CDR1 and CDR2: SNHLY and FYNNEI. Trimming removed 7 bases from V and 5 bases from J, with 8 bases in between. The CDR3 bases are TGTGCCAGCAAGGAACGGGAGACCCAGTACTTC. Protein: CASKERETQYF.

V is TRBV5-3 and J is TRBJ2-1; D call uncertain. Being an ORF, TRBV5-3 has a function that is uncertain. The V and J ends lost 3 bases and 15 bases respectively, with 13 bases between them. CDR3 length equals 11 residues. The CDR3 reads CARSSDPRAFF. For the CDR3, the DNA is TGTGCCAGAAGCTCGGACCCCCGGGCGTTCTTC.

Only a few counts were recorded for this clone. CDR3: CASSISGSRTQYF. In nucleotides, the CDR3 is TGTGCCAGTAGTATCAGCGGGAGTCGGACCCAGTACTTC. The rearrangement joins TRBV19 to TRBJ2-5; 8 nucleotides match TRBD2. V shed 3 bases, J shed 7 bases, and the junction held 4 bases outside the gene matches. This CDR3 is 13 amino acids long. Germline V lookup: CDR1 LNHDA, CDR2 SQIVND (reference sequence).

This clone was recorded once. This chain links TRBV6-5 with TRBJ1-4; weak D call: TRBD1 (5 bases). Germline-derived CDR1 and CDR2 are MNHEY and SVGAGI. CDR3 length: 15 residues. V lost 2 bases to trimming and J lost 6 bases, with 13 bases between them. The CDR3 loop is CASSYRGELHEKLFF. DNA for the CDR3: TGTGCCAGCAGTTACCGAGGGGAACTCCATGAAAAACTGTTTTTT.

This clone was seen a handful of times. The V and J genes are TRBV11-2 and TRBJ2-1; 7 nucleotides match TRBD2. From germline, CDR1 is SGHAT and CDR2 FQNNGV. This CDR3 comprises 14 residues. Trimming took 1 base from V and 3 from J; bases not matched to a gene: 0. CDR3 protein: CASSLGGSYNEQFF. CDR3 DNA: TGTGCCAGCAGCTTAGGCGGGAGCTACAATGAGCAGTTCTTC.

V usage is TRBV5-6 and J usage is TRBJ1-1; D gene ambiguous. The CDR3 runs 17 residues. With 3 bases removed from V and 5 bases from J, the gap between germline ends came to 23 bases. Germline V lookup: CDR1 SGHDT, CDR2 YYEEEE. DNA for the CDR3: TGTGCCAGCAGCTCCTGGGGTAGGATATTGCCGGGGACTGAAGCTTTCTTT. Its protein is CASSSWGRILPGTEAFF.

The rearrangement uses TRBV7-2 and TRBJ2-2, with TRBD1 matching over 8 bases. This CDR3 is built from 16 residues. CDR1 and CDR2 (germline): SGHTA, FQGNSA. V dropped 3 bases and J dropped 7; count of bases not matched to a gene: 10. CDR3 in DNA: TGTGCCAGCAGCTTTCTGTCAGGGGGCCGTGGCGGGGAGCTGTTTTTT. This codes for CASSFLSGGRGGELFF.

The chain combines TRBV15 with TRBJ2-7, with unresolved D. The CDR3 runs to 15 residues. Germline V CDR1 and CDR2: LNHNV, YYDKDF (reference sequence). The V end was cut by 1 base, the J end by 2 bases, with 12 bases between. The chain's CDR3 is CATSRGSVSPYEQYF. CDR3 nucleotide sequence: TGTGCCACCAGCAGAGGGAGTGTCAGCCCCTACGAGCAGTACTTC.

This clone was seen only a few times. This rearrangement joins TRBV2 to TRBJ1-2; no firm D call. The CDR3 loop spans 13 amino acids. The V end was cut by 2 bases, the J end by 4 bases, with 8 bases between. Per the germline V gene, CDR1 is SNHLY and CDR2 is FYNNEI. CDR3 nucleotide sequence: TGTGCCAGCAGTGAAAAGCCTTTCTATGGCTACACCTTC. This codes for CASSEKPFYGYTF.

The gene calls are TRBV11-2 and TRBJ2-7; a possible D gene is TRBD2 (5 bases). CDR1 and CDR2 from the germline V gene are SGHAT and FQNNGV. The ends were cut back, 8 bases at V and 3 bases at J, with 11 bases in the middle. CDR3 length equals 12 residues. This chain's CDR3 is CASGLDLYEQYF. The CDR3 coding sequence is TGTGCCAGCGGACTTGACCTCTACGAGCAGTACTTC.

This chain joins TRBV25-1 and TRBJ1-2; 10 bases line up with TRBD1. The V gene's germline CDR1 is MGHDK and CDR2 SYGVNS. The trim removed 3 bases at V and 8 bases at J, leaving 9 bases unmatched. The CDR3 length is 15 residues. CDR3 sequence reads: CASSEGGTGARGYTF. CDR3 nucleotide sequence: TGTGCCAGCAGTGAGGGAGGGACAGGGGCCAGGGGCTACACCTTC.

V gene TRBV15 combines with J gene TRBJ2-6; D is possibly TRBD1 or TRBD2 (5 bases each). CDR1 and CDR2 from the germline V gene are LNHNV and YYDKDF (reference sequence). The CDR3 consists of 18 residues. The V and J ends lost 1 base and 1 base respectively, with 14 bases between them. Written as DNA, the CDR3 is TGTGCCACCAGCAGAGCCATTCCGGGGCGGTCTGGGGCCAACGTCCTGACTTTC. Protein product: CATSRAIPGRSGANVLTF. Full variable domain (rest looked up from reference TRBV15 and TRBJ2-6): DAMVIQNPRYQVTQFGKPVTLSCSQTLNHNVMYWYQQKSSQAPKLLFHYYDKDFNNEADTPDNFQSRRPNTSFCFLDIRSPGLGDTAMYLCATSRAIPGRSGANVLTFGAGSRLTVL.

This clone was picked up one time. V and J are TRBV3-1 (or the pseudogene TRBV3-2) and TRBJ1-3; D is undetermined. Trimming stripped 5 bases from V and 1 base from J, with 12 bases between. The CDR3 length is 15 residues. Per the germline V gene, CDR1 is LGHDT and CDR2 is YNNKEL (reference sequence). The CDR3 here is CASSTRLDSGNTIYF. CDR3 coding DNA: TGTGCCAGCAGCACCCGACTCGATTCTGGAAACACCATATATTTT.